This is a list of T cell receptor beta chains from one sample in a study of graft-versus-host responses after intestinal transplantation. Repertoires were generated with immunoSEQ multiplex PCR, while TCRdb's copy carries only in-frame clones and drops some. The table lists about 97,000 clones, around nine tenths of them singletons. This specimen consisted of PBMCs, obtained about 460 days after intestinal transplant. These TCRs come from a human patient who received an intestinal transplant, so some T cells may come from the graft donor. Each CDR3 is given without its conserved first and last residue. Size values are once, few and many counts, or a class for expanded clones, and some rows have none.

len: 12
abundance: NA
v_gene: TRBV15
j_gene: TRBJ2-3
CDR3aa: ATSRLSGEDTQY

len: 11
abundance: NA
v_gene: TRBV6-6
j_gene: TRBJ2-7
CDR3aa: ASFRGPTYEQY

len: 12
abundance: NA
v_gene: TRBV5-1
j_gene: TRBJ1-4
CDR3aa: ASSLADLNEKLF

len: 11
abundance: NA
v_gene: TRBV5-1
j_gene: TRBJ2-3
CDR3aa: ASSLSGPDTQY

len: 10
abundance: NA
v_gene: TRBV6-5
j_gene: TRBJ2-5
CDR3aa: ASVSSGETQY

len: 12
abundance: NA
v_gene: TRBV5-8
j_gene: TRBJ1-1
CDR3aa: ASSYDSRGVEAF

len: 14
abundance: NA
v_gene: TRBV10-2
j_gene: TRBJ2-7
CDR3aa: ASSGPTSGGSYEQY

len: 6
abundance: NA
v_gene: TRBV29-1
j_gene: TRBJ2-1
CDR3aa: SVGPHF

len: 11
abundance: once
v_gene: TRBV9
j_gene: TRBJ1-6
CDR3aa: ASSVEQSSPLH

len: 14
abundance: NA
v_gene: TRBV9
j_gene: TRBJ2-2
CDR3aa: ASSDPVGGTTGELF